These 12 T cell receptor beta chains share one sample of origin, sequenced in a study of blood T cell repertoires in COVID-19. The table came from immunoSEQ multiplex PCR; TCRdb's copy has only in-frame clones and leaves some out. The sample yields about 68,000 clones, roughly three quarters seen once. The source material was peripheral blood. The receptors were sampled from a human donor in a cohort sampled during active COVID-19.

This chain connects TRBV15 to TRBJ2-5, with D maybe TRBD2 (6 bases). CDR3 length: 14 residues. Trimming left V 8 bases short and J 5 bases short, with 18 bases between. In germline, CDR1 is LNHNV, CDR2 YYDKDF (reference sequence). The CDR3 DNA is TGTGCCACCGGGGTTAGCGGAGCCGAGGAGACCCAGTACTTC. It encodes CATGVSGAEETQYF.

V is TRBV7-3 and J is TRBJ2-1; D unclear. Germline CDR1 reads SGHTA; CDR2 reads FQGTGA. The CDR3 is 13 residues long. The ends were cut back, 0 bases at V and 4 bases at J, with 4 bases in the middle. This CDR3 is CASSLTSYNEQFF. The DNA for the CDR3 is TGTGCCAGCAGCTTAACCTCTTACAATGAGCAGTTCTTC.

This clone has just a few counts. The chain carries TRBV11-2 and TRBJ1-2; the D gene is possibly TRBD1 (6 bases). The CDR3 contains 15 residues. Germline CDR1 reads SGHAT; CDR2 reads FQNNGV. V lost 7 bases to trimming and J lost 4 bases, with 19 bases between them. The chain's CDR3 is CASTGTRGRRYGYTF. The CDR3 DNA reads as TGTGCCAGCACTGGAACCAGGGGAAGGCGCTATGGCTACACCTTC.

The rearrangement joins TRBV27 to TRBJ2-2; possible D gene TRBD2, 6 bases. The CDR3 sequence is 12 residues long. CDR1 and CDR2 from the germline V gene are MNHEY and SMNVEV (reference sequence). V lost 5 bases to trimming and J lost 13 bases, with 14 bases between them. The CDR3 DNA is TGTGCCAGCAGTCCCCGGGGAGGTCGGCTGTTTTTT. Translating gives CASSPRGGRLFF.

The J gene is TRBJ2-6, the V gene TRBV28; 8 nucleotides agree with TRBD2. V lost 5 bases to trimming and J lost 3 bases; unmatched junction nucleotides: 12. Germline assignment: CDR1 MDHEN and CDR2 SYDVKM. The CDR3 has 18 amino acids. CDR3 region: CASSGGLGGVGGANVLTF. The CDR3 DNA reads TGTGCCAGCAGTGGAGGCCTCGGGGGGGTCGGTGGGGCCAACGTCCTGACTTTC.

V is TRBV11-2 and J is TRBJ2-3, with 9 bases identical to TRBD1. This CDR3 contains 15 residues. Germline CDR1 is SGHAT and CDR2 is FQNNGV. V was pared by 5 bases and J by 1 base, with 4 bases of the junction left unmatched. The CDR3 DNA is TGTGCCAGCAGCACGTGGACAGGGGGCACAGATACGCAGTATTTT. It yields the protein CASSTWTGGTDTQYF.

This chain connects TRBV27 to TRBJ2-5; possible D gene TRBD2, 5 bases. The CDR3 loop spans 14 amino acids. Germline CDR1 is MNHEY and CDR2 is SMNVEV (reference sequence). The V and J ends lost 2 bases and 1 base respectively, with 8 bases between them. The CDR3 loop reads CASSLSTSQETQYF. The CDR3 DNA is TGTGCCAGCAGTTTAAGCACTAGCCAAGAGACCCAGTACTTC.

This clone turned up a few times. This chain uses TRBV19 with TRBJ1-6; TRBD1 might be the D (5 bases). The CDR3 sequence is 12 residues long. Per the germline V gene, CDR1 is LNHDA and CDR2 is SQIVND (reference sequence). V gave up 6 bases and J gave up 8 bases, with 8 bases separating them. The CDR3 sequence: CASRTRDSPLHF. CDR3 DNA sequence: TGTGCCAGTAGAACCAGGGATTCACCCCTCCACTTT.

This chain uses TRBV19 with TRBJ2-6, with D perhaps TRBD1 (5 bases). The CDR3 contains 16 residues. CDR1 LNHDA and CDR2 SQIVND come from the germline V gene (reference sequence). Deletions cut 6 bases from V and 2 bases from J, with 14 bases between. CDR3 nucleotide sequence: TGTGCCAGTAGGGACCTTCAGGGCGCTGGGGCCAACGTCCTGACTTTC. Its protein is CASRDLQGAGANVLTF.

This chain uses TRBV21-1 with TRBJ2-7; the D call of TRBD1 is as the table states it, not checked on the DNA. TRBV21-1 is a pseudogene locus. The CDR3 is made up of 18 amino acids. CDR3 in amino acids: CASSSNLVRDRSTYEQYV. The CDR3 DNA sequence: TGTGCCAGCAGCTCGAACTTGGTCCGGGACAGGTCGACCTACGAGCAGTACGTC.

CDR3 nucleotides: TGTGCCATCAGTGCCGAGACAGGGGGTCCGTACGAGCAGTACTTC. As protein: CAISAETGGPYEQYF. The chain employs TRBV10-3 and TRBJ2-7, with 9 nucleotides matching TRBD1. Looked up from germline, CDR1 is ENHRY and CDR2 is SYGVKD. V dropped 4 bases and J dropped 4; count of bases not matched to a gene: 8. This CDR3 is 15 amino acids long.

The chain is built from TRBV5-1 and TRBJ2-5; TRBD1 matches at 7 bases. The length of the CDR3 is 17 residues. V trimming: 0 bases; J trimming: 5 bases; junction bases outside the gene matches: 13. CDR1 is SGHRS, CDR2 YFSETQ, per germline. The DNA of the CDR3 is TGCGCCAGCAGCTTGGCGGTTGGCGACAGGGTGTTCGAGACCCAGTACTTC. Encoded protein: CASSLAVGDRVFETQYF.